The source of this T cell receptor beta chain is a study of T cells in Graves' hyperthyroidism and ophthalmopathy. Amplification targeted TCR beta CDR3 regions from RNA transcripts. When the TCR CDR3 underwent first-round RT-PCR, the HTBI primer set was used. MiXCR, run by TCRdb on the multiplex PCR reads, gives a single entry per CDR3 protein. The sample holds about 600,000 distinct CDR3 sequences, about a sixth seen once. The study based diagnoses on clinical symptoms, serum thyroxine and TRAb, thyroid ultrasound and orbital computed tomography. Fresh peripheral blood, 10 ml, yielded the PBMCs. The germline V and J ends were trimmed by 5 bases and 2 bases, with 18 bases remaining between them. Germline values: CDR1 SGHAT, CDR2 FQDESV (reference sequence). The CDR3 consists of 17 residues. This clonotype has only a few counts.

Source material: blood. The receptor's source is a woman between 40 and 55 years old with Graves' ophthalmopathy. This rearrangement joins TRBV11-1 to TRBJ2-2; D uncertain. The CDR3 spells CASSPQSNVPNTGELFF. The CDR3 DNA reads TGTGCCAGCAGCCCACAATCCAACGTCCCAAACACCGGGGAGCTGTTTTTT.